These 32 T cell receptor beta chains were sequenced from one sample in a study of Ad26.COV2.S vaccination and SARS-CoV-2 variants. Described treatment: roughly 19 received Ad26.COV2.S at low or high dose, single or two shots; about 5 received placebo; per-sample allocation not given. Day 63 after the first injection of vaccine or placebo was the sampling time. Assay: immunoSEQ multiplex PCR; the TCRdb copy retains only in-frame clones and omits some. The data hold approximately 350,000 clones, with 83% observed a single time. This sample comprised peripheral blood, obtained in a trial of Ad26.COV2.S vaccine versus placebo. These TCRs come from a person between 18 and 65 years old who received the Ad26.COV2.S COVID-19 vaccine or a placebo.

The chain combines TRBV5-1 with TRBJ1-1; no reliable D call. The V and J ends lost 4 bases and 0 bases respectively, with 10 bases between them. The CDR3 spans 14 residues. CDR1 is SGHRS and CDR2 is YFSETQ in the germline V gene. CDR3 bases: TGCGCCAGCAGCCTGACGGTTATGAACACTGAAGCTTTCTTT. Amino acid sequence: CASSLTVMNTEAFF.

The J gene is TRBJ2-7, the V gene TRBV27; 8 bases match TRBD1. The CDR3 runs to 14 residues. V shed 3 bases and J 3 bases; nucleotides not matched to a gene: 4. Germline assignment: CDR1 MNHEY and CDR2 SMNVEV (reference sequence). The chain's CDR3 is CASSFGTGYYEQYF. CDR3 DNA: TGTGCCAGCAGTTTTGGGACAGGTTACTACGAGCAGTACTTC.

V is TRBV5-1 and J is TRBJ2-5; 10 positions match TRBD1. With V trimmed by 3 bases and J by 3 bases, 2 bases remained unmatched. Germline lookup yields CDR1 SGHRS and CDR2 YFSETQ. The CDR3 sequence is 14 residues long. CDR3 bases: TGCGCCAGCAGCTACGGGACAGGGGAAGAGACCCAGTACTTC. Protein product: CASSYGTGEETQYF.

Turning to this clone: The same CDR3 also results from other DNA sequences found in this sample. The chain uses TRBV5-6 and TRBJ2-7; D remains unclear. CDR1 and CDR2 (germline): SGHDT, YYEEEE. CDR3 length: 12 residues. Trimming left V 2 bases short and J 3 bases short, with 6 bases between. The CDR3 is CASSFGVYEQYF. For the CDR3, the DNA is TGTGCCAGCAGCTTTGGTGTCTACGAGCAGTACTTC.

The V call is TRBV27, the J call TRBJ2-2, with D perhaps assigned TRBD1 or TRBD2 (5 bases each). V was shortened by 6 bases and J by 8 bases, with 16 bases between the two germline ends. Germline-derived CDR1 and CDR2 are MNHEY and SMNVEV (reference sequence). CDR3 length: 14 amino acids. This CDR3 is CASSASRETGELFF. The CDR3 nucleotides read TGTGCCAGCAGCGCTAGCAGGGAGACGGGGGAGCTGTTTTTT.

The chain is built from TRBV12-2 and TRBJ2-2; the table's TRBD1 call for D was not verified on the DNA. TRBV12-2 is a recognized pseudogene. This CDR3 is built from 15 residues. Here the CDR3 DNA reads TGTGCAAGTCGCTGCTGGGGAAGGGGGCCCGGGGAGCTGTTTTTT. As protein: CASRCWGRGPGELFF.

The V and J genes are TRBV29-1 and TRBJ2-3; D is undetermined. This CDR3 has 10 amino acids. V was shortened by 7 bases and J by 6 bases, with 8 bases between the two germline ends. CDR1 and CDR2 (germline): SQVTM, ANQGSEA. CDR3 loop: CSARPDTQYF. CDR3 DNA sequence: TGCAGCGCCCGACCCGATACGCAGTATTTT.

The V call is TRBV6-5, the J call TRBJ2-7, with a weak D call TRBD2 (6 bases). The germline V and J ends were trimmed by 5 bases and 7 bases, with 21 bases remaining between them. The CDR3 contains 15 residues. Germline lookup yields CDR1 MNHEY and CDR2 SVGAGI. In DNA, the CDR3 is TGTGCCAGCAGTCCCCAGGGAGGAGCGTCAAGAGAGCAGTACTTC. Protein product: CASSPQGGASREQYF.

V and J are TRBV7-6 and TRBJ1-4; 12 nucleotides align to TRBD1. The CDR3 has 14 residues. Germline CDR1 and CDR2: SGHVS and FNYEAQ. The V segment lost 5 bases and the J segment 10 bases; nucleotides outside the gene matches: 5. CDR3 amino acids: CASSPGTGGGKLFF. The CDR3 nucleotides are TGTGCCAGCAGCCCCGGGACAGGGGGCGGAAAACTGTTTTTT.

V is TRBV5-1 and J is TRBJ1-2, with D uncertain. Trimming removed 2 bases at V and 0 bases at J, with 11 bases between. The CDR3 length is 15 residues. Germline-derived CDR1 and CDR2 are SGHRS and YFSETQ. The CDR3, as DNA: TGCGCCAGCAGCTTACCTGATAAAGCTAACTATGGCTACACCTTC. As protein: CASSLPDKANYGYTF.

The chain couples TRBV5-4 to TRBJ2-1; 12 bases align to TRBD2. The CDR3 consists of 18 residues. The germline CDR1 and CDR2 sequences are SGHNT and YYREEE (reference sequence). The V gene end was trimmed by 4 bases and the J gene end by 7 bases; junction bases not matched to a gene: 15. CDR3: CASSPGTSGPDLLNEQFF. CDR3 DNA: TGTGCCAGCAGCCCAGGGACTAGCGGGCCCGATCTCCTTAATGAGCAGTTCTTC. Looking up the rest from reference TRBV5-4 and TRBJ2-1 gives the full variable domain: ETGVTQSPTHLIKTRGQQVTLRCSSQSGHNTVSWYQQALGQGPQFIFQYYREEENGRGNFPPRFSGLQFPNYSSELNVNALELDDSALYLCASSPGTSGPDLLNEQFFGPGTRLTVL.

This clone was picked up a small number of times. The CDR3 DNA sequence: TGTGCCGGACGGACAGGGCTTAACTATGGCTACACCTTC. The encoded protein is CAGRTGLNYGYTF. The rearrangement uses TRBV7-9 and TRBJ1-2; 8 bases are shared with TRBD1. V lost 11 bases to trimming and J lost 1 base; unmatched junction nucleotides: 6. The CDR3 is made up of 13 amino acids. Looked up from germline, CDR1 is SEHNR and CDR2 is FQNEAQ (reference sequence).

The chain links TRBV6-5 to TRBJ2-7; 7 positions match TRBD1. CDR1 and CDR2 (germline): MNHEY, SVGAGI. V gave up 5 bases and J gave up 0 bases; unmatched junction bases: 7. There are 15 residues in the CDR3. CDR3 nucleotide sequence: TGTGCCAGCAGTAACAGGGGAGTAGGCTCCTACGAGCAGTACTTC. Protein product: CASSNRGVGSYEQYF.

The gene calls are TRBV7-2 and TRBJ2-7; 8 bases agree with TRBD1. Germline V gives CDR1 SGHTA, CDR2 FQGNSA. Trimming removed 5 bases from V and 7 bases from J; junction bases left unmatched: 13. The CDR3 runs 15 residues. CDR3 amino acids: CASSGGVQGAWEQYF. CDR3 bases: TGTGCCAGCAGCGGGGGTGTGCAGGGGGCTTGGGAGCAGTACTTC.

This rearrangement joins TRBV6-5 to TRBJ1-5; D ambiguous. Germline loops: CDR1 MNHEY, CDR2 SVGAGI. This CDR3 contains 13 residues. The V gene lost 6 bases and the J gene lost 2 bases, with 8 bases spanning the gap. CDR3 residues: CASRVGGNQPQHF. The CDR3 DNA reads TGTGCCAGCAGGGTCGGAGGCAATCAGCCCCAGCATTTT.

The chain recombines TRBV12-3 or TRBV12-4 with TRBJ2-1; D may be TRBD2 (5 bases). V lost 2 bases and J lost 11, with 7 bases in between. This CDR3 has 11 residues. CDR3 in DNA: TGTGCCAGCAGTTTACGAGGGAAGCAGTTCTTC. Amino acids: CASSLRGKQFF.

This chain links TRBV23-1 with TRBJ1-4; 7 positions match TRBD1. TRBV23-1 is an ORF for which the function is uncertain. The V and J ends lost 10 bases and 5 bases, in that order; junction bases with no gene match: 7. The CDR3 spans 13 residues. This CDR3 is CAKNRGGNEKLFF. CDR3 DNA sequence: TGCGCCAAGAACAGGGGTGGAAATGAAAAACTGTTTTTT.

The chain employs TRBV19 and TRBJ2-3; TRBD1 agrees at 8 bases. Germline V gene lookup returns CDR1 LNHDA and CDR2 SQIVND (reference sequence). Losses at the gene ends were 5 bases for V and 3 bases for J; bases not matched to a gene: 7. The CDR3 extends over 15 amino acids. As DNA, the CDR3 is TGTGCCAGTAGTTTAAGGACAGGGTCGACAGATACGCAGTATTTT. Translating it yields CASSLRTGSTDTQYF.

This chain connects TRBV18 to TRBJ2-7, with D hard to call. The CDR3 spans 13 residues. CDR1 is KGHSH and CDR2 is LQKENI in the germline V gene. V gave up 4 bases and J gave up 2 bases, with 9 bases separating them. The CDR3 nucleotides read TGTGCCAGCTCACTCGGACCGACCTACGAGCAGTACTTC. This codes for CASSLGPTYEQYF.

This clone was observed a few times. This chain links TRBV5-1 with TRBJ1-2, with D perhaps TRBD1 (5 bases). Germline lookup yields CDR1 SGHRS and CDR2 YFSETQ. CDR3 length: 15 amino acids. The ends were cut back, 4 bases at V and 0 bases at J, with 13 bases in the middle. The CDR3 protein is CASSQGTATNYGYTF. The CDR3 coding sequence is TGCGCCAGCAGCCAAGGGACCGCTACTAACTATGGCTACACCTTC.

This clone was detected only once. The chain combines TRBV11-3 with TRBJ2-3; 7 bases map to TRBD1. CDR1 and CDR2 (germline): SGHNT, YENEEA. Trimming cost V 8 bases and J 0 bases; bases outside gene matches: 5. The CDR3 is 14 amino acids. The CDR3 is CASAKQGSTDTQYF. The CDR3 nucleotides read TGTGCCAGCGCAAAACAGGGGAGCACAGATACGCAGTATTTT.

This clone was detected ten times or more. Other DNA sequences in the same sample also yield this CDR3. The genes are TRBV12-5 and TRBJ2-7; 9 bases match TRBD2. This CDR3 comprises 15 residues. Per germline, CDR1 LGHNT and CDR2 FRNRAP. The V and J ends lost 1 base and 4 bases, in that order; junction bases with no gene match: 5. The CDR3 protein is CASGLAAGGPYEQYF. The CDR3 DNA follows: TGTGCTAGTGGTTTGGCAGCGGGGGGCCCGTACGAGCAGTACTTC.

This chain uses TRBV30 with TRBJ1-5, with unresolved D. Germline-derived CDR1 and CDR2 are GTSNPN and SVGIG (reference sequence). The CDR3 totals 11 residues. The V gene lost 2 bases and the J gene lost 9 bases, with 8 bases spanning the gap. The CDR3 DNA is TGTGCCTGGAGTTGGGAAGGGCCCCAGCATTTT. Translated: CAWSWEGPQHF.

This clone was detected once. The V call is TRBV11-3, the J call TRBJ1-1; weak D call: TRBD1 (5 bases). This CDR3 spans 13 amino acids. Looked up from germline, CDR1 is SGHNT and CDR2 is YENEEA. Trimming removed 3 bases from V and 6 bases from J, with 11 bases in between. The CDR3 bases are TGTGCCAGCAGCTTGGGGCGGTCGGCTGAAGCTTTCTTT. It is translated as CASSLGRSAEAFF.

The J gene is TRBJ1-2, the V gene TRBV4-1, with a possible D match to TRBD1 (5 bases). V lost 4 bases and J 8 bases, leaving 23 bases between the germline ends. Per the germline V gene, CDR1 is MGHRA and CDR2 is YSYEKL. The length of the CDR3 is 16 residues. Written as DNA, the CDR3 is TGCGCCAGCAGCCCCTCCGGGACGCGCTGGGCTATGGGCTACACCTTC. Its protein is CASSPSGTRWAMGYTF.

The CDR3 protein is CASSWAASRLAGPSTGELFF. The CDR3 region has the DNA TGTGCCAGCAGCTGGGCAGCGTCGCGACTAGCGGGTCCAAGCACCGGGGAGCTGTTTTTT. The V and J genes are TRBV6-2 or TRBV6-3 and TRBJ2-2; 10 nucleotides agree with TRBD2. CDR3 size: 20 residues. The germline gives CDR1 MNHEY, CDR2 SVGEGT. J lost 4 bases, V lost 6 bases, and 20 bases had no gene match.

The chain uses TRBV3-1 (or the pseudogene TRBV3-2) and TRBJ1-2; TRBD1 aligns across 7 bases. CDR3 length: 15 residues. The V gene end was trimmed by 1 base and the J gene end by 4 bases; junction bases not matched to a gene: 6. Looked up from germline, CDR1 is LGHDT and CDR2 is YNNKEL (reference sequence). CDR3 amino acids: CASSQGEGGSYGYTF. CDR3 nucleotide sequence: TGTGCCAGCAGCCAAGGAGAAGGGGGCAGCTATGGCTACACCTTC.

The chain links TRBV3-1 (or the pseudogene TRBV3-2) to TRBJ2-1; tentatively, D is TRBD1 (5 bases). Germline V gene data show CDR1 as LGHDT and CDR2 as YNNKEL (reference sequence). This CDR3 contains 12 residues. Trimming stripped 7 bases from V and 5 bases from J, with 9 bases between. Written as DNA, the CDR3 is TGTGCCAGCAAAGGGGATAACAATGAGCAGTTCTTC. Translation gives CASKGDNNEQFF.

This rearrangement joins TRBV15 to TRBJ2-2; weak D call: TRBD1 (6 bases). The CDR3 contains 17 residues. Germline V gives CDR1 LNHNV, CDR2 YYDKDF (reference sequence). V lost 1 base and J 2 bases, leaving 14 bases between the germline ends. DNA of the CDR3: TGTGCCACCAGCAGAGGGGGTAGGGGGTTAAACACCGGGGAGCTGTTTTTT. Translation: CATSRGGRGLNTGELFF.

The J gene is TRBJ1-2, the V gene TRBV6-6, with 11 bases lining up with TRBD1. V shed 6 bases, J shed 7 bases, and the junction held 10 bases outside the gene matches. The CDR3 has 15 amino acids. CDR1 and CDR2 (germline): MNHNY, SVGAGI (reference sequence). Here the CDR3 DNA reads TGTGCCAGCAGCCGAGCCGGGACAGGGGGGTCTGGCTACACCTTC. The encoded protein is CASSRAGTGGSGYTF.

V gene TRBV4-1 combines with J gene TRBJ2-7; TRBD2 might be the D (5 bases). V was shortened by 6 bases and J by 1 base, with 13 bases between the two germline ends. CDR3 size: 14 residues. Germline CDR1 MGHRA, CDR2 YSYEKL. This CDR3 is CASRDGILSYEQYF. CDR3 DNA: TGCGCCAGCAGAGACGGGATTCTATCCTACGAGCAGTACTTC.

The CDR3 sequence: CASSYVGTEAFF. DNA for the CDR3: TGTGCCAGCAGTTATGTCGGCACTGAAGCTTTCTTT. The gene calls are TRBV6-6 and TRBJ1-1; D is uncertain. V was clipped by 3 bases and J by 4 bases, with 6 bases between them. CDR1 is MNHNY, CDR2 SVGAGI, per germline (reference sequence). The CDR3 runs 12 residues.